This TCR beta chain was captured by sequencing in a study of blood T cell repertoires in COVID-19. The V and J ends lost 1 base and 4 bases, in that order; junction bases with no gene match: 3. Germline-derived CDR1 and CDR2 are LGHNA and YNFKEQ. The CDR3 contains 16 residues. Sequencing was performed with immunoSEQ multiplex PCR; in TCRdb, only in-frame clones are kept and a portion is missing. The table records around 160,000 clones, around four fifths of them present only once. This clonotype was sampled from a woman between 40 and 55 years old with active or convalescent COVID-19. The chain joins TRBV4-2 to TRBJ2-2; 10 nucleotides agree with TRBD1. The sequencing sample was made of peripheral blood. CDR3 sequence: CASSQGQGAGTGELFF. Here the CDR3 DNA reads TGTGCCAGCAGCCAAGGACAGGGGGCGGGCACCGGGGAGCTGTTTTTT.